A single sample gave rise to the 8 T cell receptor beta chains below, sequenced in a study of T cell repertoires in cytomegalovirus infection. TCRdb analysed the reads with MiXCR anew, one entry per CDR3 protein. The data contain under 250,000 distinct CDR3 sequences, around 12% of them singletons. The material sequenced was PBMCs. The receptors were gathered from a human donor in good health (CMV status not recorded). Some clones in this sample may be carry-over from other donors' samples.

This clonotype showed up many times. The V and J genes are TRBV7-9 and TRBJ2-7, with D maybe TRBD2 (6 bases). The V end lost 6 bases, the J end lost 6 bases, and 15 bases lay between the germline ends. This CDR3 spans 13 amino acids. CDR1 SEHNR and CDR2 FQNEAQ come from the germline V gene (reference sequence). The CDR3 sequence: CASRRDSVGEQYF. The CDR3 bases are TGTGCCAGCAGACGGGACTCCGTAGGCGAGCAGTACTTC.

The J gene is TRBJ1-6, the V gene TRBV19; possibly TRBD1 for D (6 bases). CDR1 LNHDA and CDR2 SQIVND come from the germline V gene (reference sequence). Between the trimmed V and J ends, which lost 3 bases and 10 bases, there was a span of 13 bases. The CDR3 length is 14 residues. The chain's CDR3 is CASSIPGAISPLHF. The CDR3, as DNA: TGTGCCAGTAGTATCCCGGGGGCGATATCACCCCTCCACTTT.

This clonotype was counted at least ten times. CDR3 nucleotide sequence: TGTGCCAGCAGCTCCGGACTAGCGCCCTCCTACGAGCAGTACTTC. As protein: CASSSGLAPSYEQYF. This chain joins TRBV7-2 and TRBJ2-7; 9 bases fit TRBD2. Per germline, CDR1 SGHTA and CDR2 FQGNSA. The CDR3 spans 15 residues. The V gene end was trimmed by 4 bases and the J gene end by 0 bases; junction bases not matched to a gene: 4.

The chain couples TRBV5-1 to TRBJ2-2, with a tentative D call TRBD1 (6 bases). The CDR3 runs to 17 residues. V was pared by 0 bases and J by 4 bases, with 16 bases between. CDR1 is SGHRS and CDR2 is YFSETQ in the germline V gene. The CDR3 loop is CASSLGPAGAPTGELFF. CDR3 nucleotide sequence: TGCGCCAGCAGCTTGGGGCCGGCAGGGGCGCCCACCGGGGAGCTGTTTTTT.

This clonotype came up a few times. V gene TRBV12-3 or TRBV12-4 combines with J gene TRBJ1-5, with D perhaps matching TRBD1 (6 bases). Between the trimmed V and J ends, which lost 1 base and 4 bases, there was a span of 11 bases. The CDR3 has 15 residues. CDR3 region: CASSLGGGQNQPQHF. In nucleotides, the CDR3 is TGTGCCAGCAGTTTAGGAGGGGGGCAAAATCAGCCCCAGCATTTT.

This clonotype was picked up a small number of times. The chain carries TRBV5-1 and TRBJ1-2; 10 bases agree with TRBD1. V lost 4 bases to trimming and J lost 10 bases; unmatched junction nucleotides: 13. There are 15 residues in the CDR3. In germline, CDR1 is SGHRS, CDR2 YFSETQ. Written as DNA, the CDR3 is TGCGCCAGCAGCCAGACAACCGGGACAGGGGTCGCCTACACCTTC. Translating gives CASSQTTGTGVAYTF.

V is TRBV19 and J is TRBJ1-1, with D hard to call. CDR1 LNHDA and CDR2 SQIVND come from the germline V gene (reference sequence). The V end lost 2 bases, the J end lost 1 base, and 14 bases lay between the germline ends. The CDR3 extends over 16 amino acids. This CDR3 is CASSILSSTRNTEAFF. The CDR3 bases are TGTGCCAGTAGTATATTAAGCTCTACAAGGAACACTGAAGCTTTCTTT.

This clonotype was recorded at least ten times. This rearrangement joins TRBV6-6 to TRBJ1-4; no reliable D call. V shed 11 bases and J shed 5 bases, with 15 bases lying between them. Germline V lookup: CDR1 MNHNY, CDR2 SVGAGI (reference sequence). The CDR3 consists of 13 residues. Here the CDR3 DNA reads TGTGCCGGAAAAGAGGGATTGAATGAAAAACTGTTTTTT. Residues: CAGKEGLNEKLFF.